The 7 T cell receptor beta chains reported below all come from one sample, sequenced in a study of blood T cell repertoires in COVID-19 (dated by TCRdb to the early 2020s). The library was built by means of the immunoSEQ multiplex PCR assay. Drawn from immuneACCESS, this table holds only the in-frame rearrangements with V and J called that TCRdb kept. Clones are partly lost; checked studies trace under half to an unresolved V gene and leave the rest unexplained. The sample contains about 34,000 clones, around 77% of them found a single time. The top ten clones comprise more than 15% of the sample. Sequencing used peripheral blood. These TCRs come from a human donor in a cohort sampled during active COVID-19.

The count of this clone is one. The rearrangement joins TRBV6-5 to TRBJ1-4, with 11 bases identical to TRBD1. Trimming cost V 5 bases and J 11 bases; bases outside gene matches: 7. This CDR3 region has 14 residues. Germline CDR1 reads MNHEY; CDR2 reads SVGAGI. The DNA for the CDR3 is TGTGCCAGCAGTAAGGACAGGGGGCTCGGGAAACTGTTTTTT. Translation: CASSKDRGLGKLFF.

V usage is TRBV6-6 and J usage is TRBJ2-3, with D unclear. Germline CDR1 and CDR2: MNHNY and SVGAGI (reference sequence). The CDR3 length is 17 residues. Trimming shortened V by 5 bases and J by 0 bases, and 18 bases separated the two germline ends. The CDR3: CASSLRTSRISTDTQYF. The CDR3 DNA reads as TGTGCCAGCAGTCTCCGAACTTCGAGGATTAGCACAGATACGCAGTATTTT.

In this sample, this clone turned up many times. The chain uses TRBV5-4 and TRBJ1-4, with 8 bases aligning to TRBD1. The trim removed 3 bases at V and 5 bases at J, leaving 6 bases unmatched. Germline CDR1 reads SGHNT; CDR2 reads YYREEE (reference sequence). The CDR3 consists of 15 residues. CDR3 DNA: TGTGCCAGCAGCTCCGGACAGGGTCGGAATGAAAAACTGTTTTTT. This gives the protein CASSSGQGRNEKLFF. Looking up the rest from reference TRBV5-4 and TRBJ1-4 gives the full variable domain: ETGVTQSPTHLIKTRGQQVTLRCSSQSGHNTVSWYQQALGQGPQFIFQYYREEENGRGNFPPRFSGLQFPNYSSELNVNALELDDSALYLCASSSGQGRNEKLFFGSGTQLSVL.

The chain is built from TRBV3-1 (or the pseudogene TRBV3-2) and TRBJ2-2; TRBD1 matches at 7 bases. Trimming removed 0 bases from V and 5 bases from J; junction bases left unmatched: 12. This CDR3 comprises 18 residues. CDR1 is LGHDT, CDR2 YNNKEL, per germline (reference sequence). CDR3 amino acids: CASSQDPRQGRRTGELFF. In nucleotides, the CDR3 is TGTGCCAGCAGCCAAGATCCCAGACAGGGAAGAAGAACCGGGGAGCTGTTTTTT.

The chain has TRBV6-5 and TRBJ1-6; 8 positions agree with TRBD1. Per germline, CDR1 MNHEY and CDR2 SVGAGI. V trimming: 7 bases; J trimming: 9 bases; junction bases outside the gene matches: 8. The CDR3 covers 14 residues. The CDR3 sequence is CASKPQGAGSPLHF. The CDR3 region has the DNA TGTGCCAGCAAACCCCAGGGGGCTGGTTCACCCCTCCACTTT.

The sample holds one count of this clone. The rearrangement joins TRBV6-5 to TRBJ2-7; the D gene is possibly TRBD1 (7 bases). V was trimmed by 5 bases and J by 3 bases, leaving 17 bases between them. The CDR3 runs to 15 residues. CDR1 MNHEY and CDR2 SVGAGI come from the germline V gene. DNA for the CDR3: TGTGCCAGCAGTCCCCAGGGGGGAGAGAGCTACGAGCAGTACTTC. It encodes CASSPQGGESYEQYF.

The chain combines TRBV5-1 with TRBJ2-3, with D tentatively TRBD1 (5 bases). V lost 4 bases and J 7 bases, leaving 16 bases between the germline ends. The CDR3 runs to 14 residues. CDR1 SGHRS and CDR2 YFSETQ come from the germline V gene. The CDR3, as DNA: TGCGCCAGCAGCCCCCTTATTGGGGCTAATACGCAGTATTTT. It yields the protein CASSPLIGANTQYF.